This is a list of T cell receptor beta chains from one sample in a study of molecular identifiers for immune sequencing clone quantification. MiXCR, applied by TCRdb to the PCR reads, yields one record per CDR3 protein. In the table there are about 640,000 distinct CDR3 sequences, about 20% of which are singletons. The specimen sequenced was naive CD8+ T cells from blood, with Jurkat cell RNA spiked in. The source is a human donor in good health. Some libraries in this study had Jurkat cell RNA spiked in. The CDR3 runs from the conserved cysteine through the conserved F or W. A D gene is named only where the DNA matches it firmly. A clone size is listed for some rows: how often the clone was seen (once, few, many), or a class if it is expanded.

CDR3nt: TGTGCCAGCAGCTCCAGACTAGCGGGAGTGTTGGACAATGAGCAGTTCTTC
CDR3aa: CASSSRLAGVLDNEQFF
abundance: .
d_gene: TRBD2
j_gene: TRBJ2-1
v_gene: TRBV9

CDR3nt: TGTGCCAGCAGTGAAGCGGGGGAGACGGATACGCAGTATTTT
CDR3aa: CASSEAGETDTQYF
abundance: many
d_gene: .
j_gene: TRBJ2-3
v_gene: TRBV6-1

CDR3nt: TGCGCCAGCAGCTACAACCGGGACAGGGAATCCTACGAGCAGTGCTTC
CDR3aa: CASSYNRDRESYEQCF
abundance: .
d_gene: TRBD1
j_gene: TRBJ2-7
v_gene: TRBV4-3

CDR3nt: TGTGCCAGCAGATCCCCGGGACGGTATAATTCACCCCTCCACTTT
CDR3aa: CASRSPGRYNSPLHF
abundance: .
d_gene: .
j_gene: TRBJ1-6
v_gene: TRBV27

CDR3nt: TGTGCCAGTAGTGGGACCTCTTCATCGACAGATACGCAGTATTTT
CDR3aa: CASSGTSSSTDTQYF
abundance: many
d_gene: .
j_gene: TRBJ2-3
v_gene: TRBV19

CDR3nt: TGTGCCAGCAGCGATGGGAAGGGTTCAACAGATACGCAGTATTTT
CDR3aa: CASSDGKGSTDTQYF
abundance: many
d_gene: .
j_gene: TRBJ2-3
v_gene: TRBV9

CDR3nt: TGTGCCAGCAACCGCACTGAGAAGCACAATGAGCAGTTCTTC
CDR3aa: CASNRTEKHNEQFF
abundance: .
d_gene: .
j_gene: TRBJ2-1
v_gene: TRBV7-9

CDR3nt: TGTGCCACCAGTGACTCTACCTTCGGCGAGCAGTACTTC
CDR3aa: CATSDSTFGEQYF
abundance: many
d_gene: .
j_gene: TRBJ2-7
v_gene: TRBV24-1

CDR3nt: TGTGCCAGCAGTTTATATGGGGGTTCCTACGAGCAGTGCTTC
CDR3aa: CASSLYGGSYEQCF
abundance: .
d_gene: .
j_gene: TRBJ2-7
v_gene: TRBV27

CDR3nt: TGTGCCAGCAGTTTATCCCCAGGTAGACCGTCCGGGGAGCTGTTTTTT
CDR3aa: CASSLSPGRPSGELFF
abundance: many
d_gene: .
j_gene: TRBJ2-2
v_gene: TRBV28

CDR3nt: TGTGCCTGCAGCGAAGGGTATTCCTACGAGCAGTACTTC
CDR3aa: CACSEGYSYEQYF
abundance: .
d_gene: .
j_gene: TRBJ2-7
v_gene: TRBV7-3

CDR3nt: TGCGCCAGCAGCCCCTCGGACAGGACTTTAAGCGGTGGTAGGAGCAATGAGCAGCTCTTC
CDR3aa: CASSPSDRTLSGGRSNEQLF
abundance: .
d_gene: TRBD1
j_gene: TRBJ2-1
v_gene: TRBV5-1

CDR3nt: TGCAGCGTTGATATAGGGAGTGGCCAAGAGACCCAGTACTTC
CDR3aa: CSVDIGSGQETQYF
abundance: many
d_gene: .
j_gene: TRBJ2-5
v_gene: TRBV29-1

CDR3nt: TGTGCCAGCAGCCAAGCTGGACATCCTAACTCTGGAAACACCATACATTTT
CDR3aa: CASSQAGHPNSGNTIHF
abundance: once
d_gene: .
j_gene: TRBJ1-3
v_gene: TRBV4-2

CDR3nt: TGCGCCAGCAGCCAAGTTTGGGGTAATGAGCAGTTCTTC
CDR3aa: CASSQVWGNEQFF
abundance: .
d_gene: .
j_gene: TRBJ2-1
v_gene: TRBV4-1

CDR3nt: TGCAGTGCTAGAGGACCGCGTAGGGGACGGGACACTGAGGCTTTCTTT
CDR3aa: CSARGPRRGRDTEAFF
abundance: .
d_gene: .
j_gene: TRBJ1-1
v_gene: TRBV20-1

CDR3nt: TGTGCCAGCAGGCCTGGAGTTGCCTACAATGAGCAGTTCTTC
CDR3aa: CASRPGVAYNEQFF
abundance: many
d_gene: .
j_gene: TRBJ2-1
v_gene: TRBV28

CDR3nt: TGTGCCAGCAGCTTTAAGCCCGGTGGGGGTAAAGAGACCCAGTACTTC
CDR3aa: CASSFKPGGGKETQYF
abundance: many
d_gene: .
j_gene: TRBJ2-5
v_gene: TRBV7-8

CDR3nt: TGCGCCAGCAGCCAAGGTGAGGGAGAACCCACCTACGAGCAGTACTTC
CDR3aa: CASSQGEGEPTYEQYF
abundance: many
d_gene: .
j_gene: TRBJ2-7
v_gene: TRBV4-3

CDR3nt: TGTGCCTGCAGTTACCCCCGGTACAGGGAGACAGATACGCAGTATTTT
CDR3aa: CACSYPRYRETDTQYF
abundance: .
d_gene: .
j_gene: TRBJ2-3
v_gene: TRBV28

CDR3nt: TGTGCCAGCAGTAACGGACAGGGGAGTTTAAAGGAGACCCAGTACTTC
CDR3aa: CASSNGQGSLKETQYF
abundance: many
d_gene: TRBD1
j_gene: TRBJ2-5
v_gene: TRBV6-5

CDR3nt: TGTGCCAGCAGCCAAGGACTAGCGGGGGAGTACGAGCAGTACTTC
CDR3aa: CASSQGLAGEYEQYF
abundance: few
d_gene: TRBD2
j_gene: TRBJ2-7
v_gene: TRBV3-1

CDR3nt: TGCAGTGCTAGAACAGGTCAGGCCTCTGGGGCCAACGTCCTGACTTTC
CDR3aa: CSARTGQASGANVLTF
abundance: many
d_gene: .
j_gene: TRBJ2-6
v_gene: TRBV20-1